The 28 T cell receptor beta chains in this list originate from one sample, sequenced in a study of beta chain features in type 1 diabetes (dated by TCRdb to the late 2010s). The library was generated by the immunoSEQ multiplex PCR assay. All of the isolated RNA was reverse transcribed with the High Capacity cDNA Reverse Transcription Kit, so expressed TCRB transcripts were sequenced. TCRdb carries this immuneACCESS record with in-frame sequences only. Its versions omit some clonotypes, under half of them owing to an unresolved V gene in the studies checked, with the rest unexplained. Across this sample there are roughly 450,000 clones, with roughly an eighth seen only once. The leading ten clones occupy more than 0.045% of the sample. The sample comprised naive CD4+ T cells from blood. The meaning of the sample's cell subset or site label: true naive CD4+ T cells. These TCRs come from a woman aged 18-30 years in good health.

The CDR3 region has the DNA TGTGCCAGCAGCGGACGGAATTATGGCTACACCTTC. Its protein is CASSGRNYGYTF. This chain connects TRBV9 to TRBJ1-2; D remains unclear. CDR1 SGDLS and CDR2 YYNGEE come from the germline V gene. V was pared by 3 bases and J by 5 bases, with 8 bases between. The CDR3 consists of 12 residues.

This rearrangement joins TRBV5-4 to TRBJ2-1; unclear D gene. This CDR3 has 16 residues. The V gene lost 7 bases and the J gene lost 6 bases, with 23 bases spanning the gap. CDR1 and CDR2 from the germline V gene are SGHNT and YYREEE (reference sequence). DNA for the CDR3: TGTGCCAGCCGAGCCCGGTCGGAAGTAGGCACCAATGAGCAGTTCTTC. This encodes CASRARSEVGTNEQFF.

This chain uses TRBV7-2 with TRBJ2-3; D is unresolved. Germline CDR1 is SGHTA and CDR2 is FQGNSA. V dropped 3 bases and J dropped 2 bases, with 12 bases sitting between them. The CDR3 consists of 15 residues. Here the CDR3 reads CASSFYGGDTDTQYF. As DNA, the CDR3 is TGTGCCAGCAGCTTCTATGGCGGAGACACAGATACGCAGTATTTT. Full variable domain (missing parts from reference TRBV7-2 and TRBJ2-3): GAGVSQSPSNKVTEKGKDVELRCDPISGHTALYWYRQSLGQGLEFLIYFQGNSAPDKSGLPSDRFSAERTGGSVSTLTIQRTQQEDSAVYLCASSFYGGDTDTQYFGPGTRLTVL.

This clone was detected only a few times. The chain couples TRBV14 to TRBJ2-7; D might be TRBD2 (5 bases). This CDR3 region has 17 residues. Per the germline V gene, CDR1 is SGHDN and CDR2 is FVKESK. Between the trimmed V and J ends, which lost 4 bases and 3 bases, there was a span of 22 bases. CDR3 bases: TGTGCCAGCAGCCGAATACAACCAGGTCAGACTATCTACGAGCAGTACTTC. Protein sequence: CASSRIQPGQTIYEQYF.

The chain employs TRBV28 and TRBJ2-1; 7 bases line up with TRBD1. The CDR3 has 13 amino acids. The germline V gene has CDR1 MDHEN and CDR2 SYDVKM. With V trimmed by 4 bases and J by 4 bases, 1 base remained unmatched. The CDR3 here is CASSWDRYNEQFF. The CDR3, as DNA: TGTGCCAGCAGTTGGGACAGATACAATGAGCAGTTCTTC.

This rearrangement joins TRBV5-4 to TRBJ2-1; D remains ambiguous. The length of the CDR3 is 16 residues. Looked up from germline, CDR1 is SGHNT and CDR2 is YYREEE (reference sequence). Trimming pared 3 bases from V and 6 bases from J, leaving 19 bases between. CDR3 protein: CASSSPALAGFNEQFF. CDR3 bases: TGTGCCAGCAGCTCCCCGGCTTTAGCCGGCTTCAATGAGCAGTTCTTC.

This clone was observed a few times. The chain employs TRBV10-3 and TRBJ2-2; 7 nucleotides line up with TRBD1. CDR1 and CDR2 (germline): ENHRY, SYGVKD. The V gene end was trimmed by 4 bases and the J gene end by 1 base; junction bases not matched to a gene: 6. This CDR3 is built from 16 residues. CDR3 in amino acids: CAISGKTGMNTGELFF. The CDR3 DNA reads TGTGCCATCAGTGGCAAGACAGGGATGAACACCGGGGAGCTGTTTTTT.

The table lists this clone with a few counts. V gene TRBV7-9 combines with J gene TRBJ2-7; D may be TRBD2 (6 bases). CDR1 and CDR2 from the germline V gene are SEHNR and FQNEAQ (reference sequence). The CDR3 spans 14 residues. Trimming left V 8 bases short and J 6 bases short, with 20 bases between. CDR3 in DNA: TGTGCCAGCTGGAGGGGAGGTGACGTCTCCGAGCAGTACTTC. The encoded protein is CASWRGGDVSEQYF.

The V gene is TRBV6-1, the J gene TRBJ2-2, with D uncertain. Trimming shortened V by 8 bases and J by 3 bases, and 7 bases separated the two germline ends. The CDR3 is 12 residues long. The germline V gene has CDR1 MNHNS and CDR2 SASEGT. The CDR3 protein is CASARDTGELFF. For the CDR3, the DNA is TGTGCCAGCGCCCGCGACACCGGGGAGCTGTTTTTT.

The rearrangement links TRBV29-1 to TRBJ2-5; 9 nucleotides align to TRBD2. V gave up 4 bases and J gave up 5 bases; unmatched junction bases: 8. CDR1 is SQVTM, CDR2 ANQGSEA, per germline. This CDR3 has 14 amino acids. The DNA of the CDR3 is TGCAGCGTTGGCCCGGGACTAGCCGGTGAGACCCAGTACTTC. Translating gives CSVGPGLAGETQYF.

The rearrangement joins TRBV15 to TRBJ2-7; 8 positions match TRBD1. Germline CDR1 reads LNHNV; CDR2 reads YYDKDF (reference sequence). The CDR3 length is 13 residues. V dropped 5 bases and J dropped 1; count of bases not matched to a gene: 1. This CDR3 is CATSGQGSYEQYF. The CDR3 region has the DNA TGTGCCACCAGCGGACAGGGATCCTACGAGCAGTACTTC.

The J gene is TRBJ2-7, the V gene TRBV11-2; D unclear. Germline V gene data show CDR1 as SGHAT and CDR2 as FQNNGV. Deletions cut 3 bases from V and 4 bases from J, with 13 bases between. The CDR3 runs 14 residues. The CDR3 region has the DNA TGTGCCAGCAGCTTTGTGGGCGGAAAGTACGAGCAGTACTTC. Translation: CASSFVGGKYEQYF. The full variable domain, rest sourced from reference TRBV11-2 and TRBJ2-7, is EAGVAQSPRYKIIEKRQSVAFWCNPISGHATLYWYQQILGQGPKLLIQFQNNGVVDDSQLPKDRFSAERLKGVDSTLKIQPAKLEDSAVYLCASSFVGGKYEQYFGPGTRLTVT.

The V call is TRBV28, the J call TRBJ2-1; 7 bases are shared with TRBD2. The V and J ends lost 5 bases and 1 base, in that order; junction bases with no gene match: 5. This CDR3 comprises 15 residues. The germline V gene has CDR1 MDHEN and CDR2 SYDVKM. The CDR3 loop is CASSRSGASYNEQFF. CDR3 in DNA: TGTGCCAGCAGTCGAAGCGGGGCATCCTACAATGAGCAGTTCTTC. The variable domain in full, with the rest retrieved from reference TRBV28 and TRBJ2-1, is DVKVTQSSRYLVKRTGEKVFLECVQDMDHENMFWYRQDPGLGLRLIYFSYDVKMKEKGDIPEGYSVSREKKERFSLILESASTNQTSMYLCASSRSGASYNEQFFGPGTRLTVL.

The chain recombines TRBV9 with TRBJ1-6; 7 bases align to TRBD1. V dropped 1 base and J dropped 10; count of bases not matched to a gene: 8. CDR1 and CDR2 from the germline V gene are SGDLS and YYNGEE. The CDR3 runs 15 residues. CDR3 DNA sequence: TGTGCCAGCAGCGTACAGACAGGGTCAGGGTCACCCCTCCACTTT. It yields the protein CASSVQTGSGSPLHF.

This clone occurred many times. The gene calls are TRBV30 and TRBJ2-3, with D possibly TRBD2 on 6 matching bases. CDR1 is GTSNPN and CDR2 is SVGIG in the germline V gene (reference sequence). Trimming removed 0 bases from V and 11 bases from J, with 15 bases in between. The CDR3 is 13 residues long. CDR3 amino acids: CAWSVSDGSKQYF. The CDR3 region has the DNA TGTGCCTGGAGTGTATCTGACGGGAGCAAGCAGTATTTT.

The table lists this clone with a few counts. This sequence joins TRBV5-8 and TRBJ2-1; no definite D call. Per germline, CDR1 SGHTS and CDR2 YDEGEE. The CDR3 covers 15 residues. Between the trimmed V and J ends, which lost 0 bases and 0 bases, there was a span of 7 bases. In nucleotides, the CDR3 is TGTGCCAGCAGCTTGGAACCAGGCTCCTACAATGAGCAGTTCTTC. Translation gives CASSLEPGSYNEQFF.

This clone was observed a few times. The chain recombines TRBV29-1 with TRBJ2-5, with D perhaps being TRBD1 or TRBD2 (5 bases each). Trimming cost V 4 bases and J 5 bases, with 14 bases left between them. Germline CDR1 SQVTM, CDR2 ANQGSEA. The CDR3 extends over 13 amino acids. CDR3 region: CSVVVAGTETQYF. DNA of the CDR3: TGCAGCGTTGTAGTCGCCGGGACGGAGACCCAGTACTTC.

The J gene is TRBJ2-6, the V gene TRBV7-7; 7 nucleotides match TRBD1. This CDR3 contains 15 residues. Germline assignment: CDR1 SSHAT and CDR2 FNYEAQ (reference sequence). The CDR3 sequence is CASSRGNSGANVLTF. CDR3 bases: TGTGCTAGCTCCAGGGGGAACTCTGGGGCCAACGTCCTGACTTTC.

This clone was counted a few times. This chain uses TRBV9 with TRBJ1-3; TRBD1 might be the D (5 bases). The CDR3 covers 17 residues. CDR1 is SGDLS, CDR2 YYNGEE, per germline. Trimming left V 4 bases short and J 3 bases short, with 20 bases between. CDR3 DNA sequence: TGTGCCAGCAGCTCCCTCCAATCGGGACTCCATGGAAACACCATATATTTT. This sequence encodes CASSSLQSGLHGNTIYF. The entire variable domain, with the rest obtained from reference TRBV9 and TRBJ1-3, is as follows: DSGVTQTPKHLITATGQRVTLRCSPRSGDLSVYWYQQSLDQGLQFLIQYYNGEERAKGNILERFSAQQFPDLHSELNLSSLELGDSALYFCASSSLQSGLHGNTIYFGEGSWLTVV.

This clone was found a few times. The chain joins TRBV7-3 to TRBJ2-7, with 9 bases lining up with TRBD1. The CDR3 extends over 15 amino acids. The junction had 9 bases not matched to a gene; V was cut back by 5 bases and J by 4 bases. Germline V CDR1 and CDR2: SGHTA, FQGTGA. Here the CDR3 reads CASSAAGTGPYEQYF. The CDR3 nucleotides read TGTGCCAGCAGCGCAGCCGGGACAGGGCCTTACGAGCAGTACTTC.

This clone was seen more than once but under ten times. The CDR3 sequence is CASSLVPSPGLGAKNIQYF. The CDR3 DNA is TGTGCCAGCAGCTTAGTGCCTAGTCCCGGGTTGGGAGCCAAAAACATTCAGTACTTC. The genes are TRBV7-9 and TRBJ2-4; D unclear. The length of the CDR3 is 19 residues. Germline-derived CDR1 and CDR2 are SEHNR and FQNEAQ (reference sequence). V lost 1 base and J 0 bases, leaving 19 bases between the germline ends.

The V and J genes are TRBV6-5 and TRBJ2-5; the D gene is possibly TRBD2 (5 bases). V lost 0 bases and J lost 3, with 14 bases in between. Germline V gene lookup returns CDR1 MNHEY and CDR2 SVGAGI. The CDR3 spans 16 residues. In DNA, the CDR3 is TGTGCCAGCAGTTACTCCTGGAGGAGCTCCGAAGAGACCCAGTACTTC. Amino acid sequence: CASSYSWRSSEETQYF.

This clone was detected a few times. The chain combines TRBV20-1 with TRBJ1-3; D not resolved. V lost 4 bases and J lost 11, with 12 bases in between. CDR3 length: 11 amino acids. The germline V gene encodes CDR1 DFQATT and CDR2 SNEGSKA (reference sequence). CDR3 loop: CSATTGVAIYF. The CDR3 DNA reads as TGCAGTGCTACTACTGGAGTGGCCATATATTTT.

This clone appeared a few times. The chain is built from TRBV18 and TRBJ2-2; D is unresolved. Germline values: CDR1 KGHSH, CDR2 LQKENI. Trimming removed 3 bases at V and 0 bases at J, with 8 bases between. CDR3 length: 15 residues. The CDR3: CASSPLPTNTGELFF. CDR3 sequence (DNA): TGTGCCAGCTCACCTCTACCAACGAACACCGGGGAGCTGTTTTTT.

This clone was observed a few times. The chain joins TRBV7-9 to TRBJ2-7, with a possible D match to TRBD2 (6 bases). Trimming shortened V by 4 bases and J by 5 bases, and 9 bases separated the two germline ends. The V gene's germline CDR1 is SEHNR and CDR2 FQNEAQ (reference sequence). The CDR3 is 12 amino acids. This CDR3 reads CASSSGGDEQYF. The DNA of the CDR3 is TGTGCCAGCAGCTCCGGGGGTGACGAGCAGTACTTC.

The V gene is TRBV15, the J gene TRBJ1-5; D not certain. V gave up 7 bases and J gave up 7 bases, with 23 bases separating them. The germline V gene encodes CDR1 LNHNV and CDR2 YYDKDF (reference sequence). The CDR3 is 16 residues long. The DNA for the CDR3 is TGTGCCACCAACCCCGGAGGAGGCTATGTGGGACAGCCCCAGCATTTT. Encoded protein: CATNPGGGYVGQPQHF.

This clone was observed a handful of times. This rearrangement joins TRBV28 to TRBJ2-7; tentatively, D is TRBD1 or TRBD2 (6 bases each). The V gene lost 6 bases and the J gene lost 0 bases, with 15 bases spanning the gap. CDR1 and CDR2 (germline): MDHEN, SYDVKM. The CDR3 consists of 15 residues. The CDR3 spells CASRAQGGGSYEQYV. CDR3 nucleotides: TGTGCCAGCAGGGCACAGGGAGGTGGCTCCTACGAGCAGTACGTC.

The chain carries TRBV14 and TRBJ2-2; D is ambiguous. There are 13 residues in the CDR3. V dropped 4 bases and J dropped 8 bases, with 11 bases sitting between them. Germline V gene sequence: CDR1 SGHDN, CDR2 FVKESK. The CDR3 nucleotides read TGTGCCAGCAGCCCCCAGAGCCAGGGGGAGCTGTTTTTT. Translated: CASSPQSQGELFF.